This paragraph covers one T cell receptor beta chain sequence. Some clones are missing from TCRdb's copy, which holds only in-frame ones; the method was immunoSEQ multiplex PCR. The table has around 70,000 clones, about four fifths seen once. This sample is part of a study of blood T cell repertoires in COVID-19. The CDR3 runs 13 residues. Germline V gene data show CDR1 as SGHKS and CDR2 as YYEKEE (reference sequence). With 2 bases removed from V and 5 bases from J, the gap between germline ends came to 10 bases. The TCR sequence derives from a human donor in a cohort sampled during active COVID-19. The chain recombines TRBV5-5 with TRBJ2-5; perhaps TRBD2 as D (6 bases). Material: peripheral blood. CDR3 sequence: CASSFGGSETQYF. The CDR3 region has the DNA TGTGCCAGCAGCTTCGGAGGGTCGGAGACCCAGTACTTC.